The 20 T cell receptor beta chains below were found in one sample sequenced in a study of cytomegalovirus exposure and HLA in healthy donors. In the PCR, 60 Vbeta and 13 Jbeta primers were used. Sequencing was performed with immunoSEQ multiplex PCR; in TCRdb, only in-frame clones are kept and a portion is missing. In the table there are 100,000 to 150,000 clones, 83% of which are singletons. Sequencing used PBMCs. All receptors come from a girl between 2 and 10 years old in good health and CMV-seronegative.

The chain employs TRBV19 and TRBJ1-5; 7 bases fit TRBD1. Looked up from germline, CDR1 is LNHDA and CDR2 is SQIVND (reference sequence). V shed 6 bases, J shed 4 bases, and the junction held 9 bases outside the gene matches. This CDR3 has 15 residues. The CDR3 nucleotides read TGTGCCAGTAGGCAGAACAGGGGAGGAAATCAGCCCCAGCATTTT. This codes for CASRQNRGGNQPQHF.

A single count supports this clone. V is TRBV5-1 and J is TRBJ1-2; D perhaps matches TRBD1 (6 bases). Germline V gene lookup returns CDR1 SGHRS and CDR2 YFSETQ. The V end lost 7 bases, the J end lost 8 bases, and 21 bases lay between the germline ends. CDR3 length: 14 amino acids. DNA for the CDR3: TGCGCCAGCGGACCAGGGGCAGGGGAGAACGGCTACACCTTC. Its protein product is CASGPGAGENGYTF. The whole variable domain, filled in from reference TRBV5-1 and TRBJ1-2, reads KAGVTQTPRYLIKTRGQQVTLSCSPISGHRSVSWYQQTPGQGLQFLFEYFSETQRNKGNFPGRFSGRQFSNSRSEMNVSTLELGDSALYLCASGPGAGENGYTFGSGTRLTVV.

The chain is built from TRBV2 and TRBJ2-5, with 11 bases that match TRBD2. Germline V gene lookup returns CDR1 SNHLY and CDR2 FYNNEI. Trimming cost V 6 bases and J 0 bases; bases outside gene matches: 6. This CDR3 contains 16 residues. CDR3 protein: CASSVGLAAYQETQYF. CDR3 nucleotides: TGTGCCAGCAGCGTGGGACTAGCGGCTTACCAAGAGACCCAGTACTTC.

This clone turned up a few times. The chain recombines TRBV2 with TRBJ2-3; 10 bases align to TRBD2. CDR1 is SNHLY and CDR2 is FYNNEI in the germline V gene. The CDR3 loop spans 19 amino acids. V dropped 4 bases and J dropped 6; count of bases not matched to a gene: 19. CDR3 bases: TGTGCCAGCAGTGTTTTCCTAGCGGGAGCGCCCGGAGATTCGGATACGCAGTATTTT. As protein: CASSVFLAGAPGDSDTQYF.

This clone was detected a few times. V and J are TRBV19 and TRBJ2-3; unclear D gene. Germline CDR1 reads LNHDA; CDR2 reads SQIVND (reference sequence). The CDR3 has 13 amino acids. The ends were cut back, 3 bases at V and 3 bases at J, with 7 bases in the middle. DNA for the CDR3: TGTGCCAGTAGTATGGGCCTAACAGATACGCAGTATTTT. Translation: CASSMGLTDTQYF.

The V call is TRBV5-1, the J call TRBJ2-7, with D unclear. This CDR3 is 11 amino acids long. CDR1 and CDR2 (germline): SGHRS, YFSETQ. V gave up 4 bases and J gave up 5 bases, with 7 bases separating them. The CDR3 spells CASSEANEQYV. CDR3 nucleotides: TGCGCCAGCAGCGAGGCTAACGAGCAGTACGTC.

This chain's CDR3 is CASTDRVGYEQYF. The DNA for the CDR3 is TGTGCCAGCACCGACAGGGTCGGCTACGAGCAGTACTTC. The chain is built from TRBV5-4 and TRBJ2-7, with 7 bases that match TRBD1. The CDR3 has 13 residues. Trimming took 6 bases from V and 3 from J; bases not matched to a gene: 6. Looked up from germline, CDR1 is SGHNT and CDR2 is YYREEE (reference sequence).

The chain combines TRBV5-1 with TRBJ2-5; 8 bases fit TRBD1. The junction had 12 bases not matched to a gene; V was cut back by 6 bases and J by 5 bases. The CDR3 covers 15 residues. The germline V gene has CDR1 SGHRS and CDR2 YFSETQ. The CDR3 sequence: CASTIARGHGETQYF. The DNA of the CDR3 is TGCGCCAGCACCATCGCCAGGGGGCACGGGGAGACCCAGTACTTC.

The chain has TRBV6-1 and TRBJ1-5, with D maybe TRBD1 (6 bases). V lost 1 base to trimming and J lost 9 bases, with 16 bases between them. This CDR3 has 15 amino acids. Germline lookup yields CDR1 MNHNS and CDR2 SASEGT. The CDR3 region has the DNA TGTGCCAGCAGTGAAGTGGGTACAGGGTCTCGGCCCCAGCATTTT. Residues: CASSEVGTGSRPQHF.

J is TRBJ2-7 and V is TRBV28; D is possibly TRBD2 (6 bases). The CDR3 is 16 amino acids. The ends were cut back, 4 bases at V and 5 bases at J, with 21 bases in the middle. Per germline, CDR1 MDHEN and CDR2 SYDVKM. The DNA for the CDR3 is TGTGCCAGCAGTTCTCCGGGAAGTGCACGGAGGGACGAGCAGTACTTC. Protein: CASSSPGSARRDEQYF. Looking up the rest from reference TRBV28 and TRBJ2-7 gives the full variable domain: DVKVTQSSRYLVKRTGEKVFLECVQDMDHENMFWYRQDPGLGLRLIYFSYDVKMKEKGDIPEGYSVSREKKERFSLILESASTNQTSMYLCASSSPGSARRDEQYFGPGTRLTVT.

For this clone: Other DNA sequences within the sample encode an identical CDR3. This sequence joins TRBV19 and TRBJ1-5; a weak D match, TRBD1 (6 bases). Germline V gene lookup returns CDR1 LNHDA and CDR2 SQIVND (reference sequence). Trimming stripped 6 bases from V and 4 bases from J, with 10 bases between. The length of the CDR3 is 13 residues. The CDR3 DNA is TGTGCCAGTAGCGAACAGGGTAATCAGCCCCAGCATTTT. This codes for CASSEQGNQPQHF.

CDR3 sequence reads: CASSLWSGGKNIQYF. CDR3 DNA sequence: TGTGCCAGCAGTTTATGGTCCGGGGGCAAAAACATTCAGTACTTC. V gene TRBV28 combines with J gene TRBJ2-4; possibly TRBD2 for D (6 bases). V was shortened by 0 bases and J by 3 bases, with 9 bases between the two germline ends. This CDR3 contains 15 residues. Germline V gene data show CDR1 as MDHEN and CDR2 as SYDVKM.

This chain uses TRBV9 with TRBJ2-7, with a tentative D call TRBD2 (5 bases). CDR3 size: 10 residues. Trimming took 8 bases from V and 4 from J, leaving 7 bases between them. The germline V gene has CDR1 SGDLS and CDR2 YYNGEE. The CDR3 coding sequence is TGTGCCAGGTCGGGGTACGAGCAGTACTTC. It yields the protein CARSGYEQYF.

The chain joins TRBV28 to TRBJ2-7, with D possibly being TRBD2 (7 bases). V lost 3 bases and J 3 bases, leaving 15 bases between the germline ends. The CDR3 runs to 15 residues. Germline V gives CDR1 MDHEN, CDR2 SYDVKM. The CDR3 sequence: CASSFGGGLLYEQYF. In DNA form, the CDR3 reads TGTGCCAGCAGTTTTGGCGGGGGCCTCCTCTACGAGCAGTACTTC.

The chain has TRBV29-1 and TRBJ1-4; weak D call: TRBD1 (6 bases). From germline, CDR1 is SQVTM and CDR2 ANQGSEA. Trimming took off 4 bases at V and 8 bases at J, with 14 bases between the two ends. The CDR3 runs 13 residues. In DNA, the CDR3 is TGCAGCGTTGCAGGGGAAGGGAGCGAAAAACTGTTTTTT. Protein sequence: CSVAGEGSEKLFF. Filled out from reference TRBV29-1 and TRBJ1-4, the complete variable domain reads SAVISQKPSRDICQRGTSLTIQCQVDSQVTMMFWYRQQPGQSLTLIATANQGSEATYESGFVIDKFPISRPNLTFSTLTVSNMSPEDSSIYLCSVAGEGSEKLFFGSGTQLSVL.

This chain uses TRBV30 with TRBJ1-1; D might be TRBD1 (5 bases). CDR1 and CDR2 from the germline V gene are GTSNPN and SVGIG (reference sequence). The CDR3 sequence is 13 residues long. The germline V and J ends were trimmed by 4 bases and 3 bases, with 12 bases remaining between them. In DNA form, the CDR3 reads TGTGCCTGGACTGTTGACAGATACACTGAAGCTTTCTTT. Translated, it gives CAWTVDRYTEAFF.

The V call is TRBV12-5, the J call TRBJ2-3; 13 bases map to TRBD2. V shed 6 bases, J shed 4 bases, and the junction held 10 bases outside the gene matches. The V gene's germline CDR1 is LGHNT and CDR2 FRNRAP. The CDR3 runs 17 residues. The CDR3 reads CASGAAGTSGNPDTQYF. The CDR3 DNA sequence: TGTGCTAGTGGGGCTGCCGGGACTAGCGGGAACCCAGATACGCAGTATTTT. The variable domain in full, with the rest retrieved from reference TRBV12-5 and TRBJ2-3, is DARVTQTPRHKVTEMGQEVTMRCQPILGHNTVFWYRQTMMQGLELLAYFRNRAPLDDSGMPKDRFSAEMPDATLATLKIQPSEPRDSAVYFCASGAAGTSGNPDTQYFGPGTRLTVL.

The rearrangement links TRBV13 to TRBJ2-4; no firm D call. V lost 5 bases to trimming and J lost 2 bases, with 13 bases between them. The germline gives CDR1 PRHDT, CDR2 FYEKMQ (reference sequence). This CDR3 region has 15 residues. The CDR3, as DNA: TGTGCCAGCAGCGCCACCCTAGTGTCCAAAAACATTCAGTACTTC. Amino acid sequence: CASSATLVSKNIQYF. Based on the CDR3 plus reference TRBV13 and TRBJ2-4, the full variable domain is AAGVIQSPRHLIKEKRETATLKCYPIPRHDTVYWYQQGPGQDPQFLISFYEKMQSDKGSIPDRFSAQQFSDYHSELNMSSLELGDSALYFCASSATLVSKNIQYFGAGTRLSVL.

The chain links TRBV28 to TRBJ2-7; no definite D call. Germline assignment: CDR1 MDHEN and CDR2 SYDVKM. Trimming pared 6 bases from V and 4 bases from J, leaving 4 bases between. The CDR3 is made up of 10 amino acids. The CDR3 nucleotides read TGTGCCAGCAGCGGTTACGAGCAGTACTTC. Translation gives CASSGYEQYF.

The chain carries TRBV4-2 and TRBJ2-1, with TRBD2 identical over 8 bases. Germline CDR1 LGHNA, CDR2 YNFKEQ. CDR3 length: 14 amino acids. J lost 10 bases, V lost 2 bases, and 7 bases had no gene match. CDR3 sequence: CASSQFGGAGEQFF. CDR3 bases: TGTGCCAGCAGCCAATTCGGGGGGGCGGGAGAGCAGTTCTTC.